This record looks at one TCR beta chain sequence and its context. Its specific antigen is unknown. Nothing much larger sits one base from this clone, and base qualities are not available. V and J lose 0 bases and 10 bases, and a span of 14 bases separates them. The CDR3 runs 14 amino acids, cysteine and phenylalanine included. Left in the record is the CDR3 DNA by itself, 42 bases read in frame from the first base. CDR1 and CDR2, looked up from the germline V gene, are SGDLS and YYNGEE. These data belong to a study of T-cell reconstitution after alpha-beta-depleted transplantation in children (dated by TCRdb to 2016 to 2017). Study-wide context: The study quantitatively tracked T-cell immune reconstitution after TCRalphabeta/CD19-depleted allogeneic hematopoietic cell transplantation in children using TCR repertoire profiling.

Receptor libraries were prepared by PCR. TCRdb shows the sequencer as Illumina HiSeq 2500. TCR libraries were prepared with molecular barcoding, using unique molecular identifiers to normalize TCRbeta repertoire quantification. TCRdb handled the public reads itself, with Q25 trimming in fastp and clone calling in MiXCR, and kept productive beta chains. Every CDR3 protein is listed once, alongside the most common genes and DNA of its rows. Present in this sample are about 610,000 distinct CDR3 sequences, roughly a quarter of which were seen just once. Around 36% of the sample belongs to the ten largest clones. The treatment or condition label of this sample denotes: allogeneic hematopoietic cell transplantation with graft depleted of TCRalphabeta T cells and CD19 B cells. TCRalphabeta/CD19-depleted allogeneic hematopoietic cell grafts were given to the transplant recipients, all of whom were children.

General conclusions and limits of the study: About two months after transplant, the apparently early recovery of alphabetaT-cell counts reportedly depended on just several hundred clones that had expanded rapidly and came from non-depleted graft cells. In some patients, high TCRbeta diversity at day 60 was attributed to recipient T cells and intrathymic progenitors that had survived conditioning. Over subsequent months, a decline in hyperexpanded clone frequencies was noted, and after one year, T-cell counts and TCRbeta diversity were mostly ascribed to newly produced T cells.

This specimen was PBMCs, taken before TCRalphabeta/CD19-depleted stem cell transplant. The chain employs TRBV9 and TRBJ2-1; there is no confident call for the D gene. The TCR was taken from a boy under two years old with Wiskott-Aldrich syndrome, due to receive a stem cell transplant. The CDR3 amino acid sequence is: CASSVVGALGEQFF. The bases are TGTGCCAGCAGCGTAGTTGGAGCTCTCGGCGAGCAGTTCTTC.